Shown below are 14 T cell receptor beta chains from a single sample sequenced in a study of glioma-infiltrating T cells after dendritic cell vaccination. Using immunoSEQ multiplex PCR, the repertoire was profiled, and TCRdb retains in-frame clones only, with some absent. The sample has some 70,000 clones; 82% are singletons. The sequences come from blood, collected before dendritic cell vaccination. These receptors were taken from a human donor with glioblastoma.

The J gene is TRBJ2-1, the V gene TRBV5-1; 8 bases align to TRBD1. Germline loops: CDR1 SGHRS, CDR2 YFSETQ. The trim removed 0 bases at V and 1 base at J, leaving 18 bases unmatched. The CDR3 extends over 21 amino acids. The CDR3 sequence is CASSLVPGGEGYRRSYNEQFF. In nucleotides, the CDR3 is TGCGCCAGCAGCTTGGTCCCAGGGGGCGAGGGGTACAGGAGGTCCTACAATGAGCAGTTCTTC.

The V gene is TRBV19, the J gene TRBJ1-5; 11 bases align to TRBD1. Germline CDR1 LNHDA, CDR2 SQIVND (reference sequence). V lost 7 bases and J lost 7; bases outside the gene matches: 12. The CDR3 extends over 16 amino acids. CDR3 in DNA: TGTGCCAGTACACAGACGGACAGGGGGCCGGAGCAGCCCCAGCATTTT. This codes for CASTQTDRGPEQPQHF.

This clone has more than one count but fewer than ten. The chain couples TRBV28 to TRBJ2-2; 7 positions agree with TRBD2. J lost 4 bases, V lost 4 bases, and 9 bases had no gene match. The V gene's germline CDR1 is MDHEN and CDR2 SYDVKM. This CDR3 spans 16 amino acids. CDR3: CASSYPPGLPTGELFF. The CDR3 DNA reads TGTGCCAGCAGTTACCCTCCGGGACTACCCACCGGGGAGCTGTTTTTT. The full variable domain, completed using reference TRBV28 and TRBJ2-2, is DVKVTQSSRYLVKRTGEKVFLECVQDMDHENMFWYRQDPGLGLRLIYFSYDVKMKEKGDIPEGYSVSREKKERFSLILESASTNQTSMYLCASSYPPGLPTGELFFGEGSRLTVL.

The V and J genes are TRBV18 and TRBJ2-5; D is perhaps TRBD1 (5 bases). CDR3 length: 12 amino acids. CDR1 and CDR2 from the germline V gene are KGHSH and LQKENI. With 1 base removed from V and 5 bases from J, the gap between germline ends came to 5 bases. CDR3 amino acids: CASSPQGETQYF. In DNA form, the CDR3 reads TGTGCCAGCTCACCACAGGGGGAGACCCAGTACTTC.

This clone has more than one count but fewer than ten. V usage is TRBV13 and J usage is TRBJ1-4; 10 nucleotides align to TRBD1. The length of the CDR3 is 20 residues. J lost 6 bases, V lost 4 bases, and 20 bases had no gene match. Looked up from germline, CDR1 is PRHDT and CDR2 is FYEKMQ (reference sequence). The DNA of the CDR3 is TGTGCCAGCAGCTCCCGATGGACAGGGGGGGTGGTAAGAGAGGATGAAAAACTGTTTTTT. Amino acid sequence: CASSSRWTGGVVREDEKLFF.

The rearrangement joins TRBV6-8 to TRBJ2-2; a weak D match, TRBD2 (6 bases). This CDR3 contains 12 residues. V shed 10 bases and J shed 5 bases, with 11 bases lying between them. Germline V CDR1 and CDR2: MNHGY, SAAAGT. CDR3 sequence (DNA): TGTGCCAATCTCGGGGGAACCGGGGAGCTGTTTTTT. This encodes CANLGGTGELFF.

V gene TRBV7-9 combines with J gene TRBJ1-2; the D is unclear. The germline gives CDR1 SEHNR, CDR2 FQNEAQ (reference sequence). The CDR3 is 13 amino acids. Trimming removed 5 bases at V and 8 bases at J, with 15 bases between. In nucleotides, the CDR3 is TGTGCCAGCAGCCTCGATCCGCGGGGAGGCTACACCTTC. This gives the protein CASSLDPRGGYTF. The entire variable domain, with the rest obtained from reference TRBV7-9 and TRBJ1-2, is as follows: DTGVSQNPRHKITKRGQNVTFRCDPISEHNRLYWYRQTLGQGPEFLTYFQNEAQLEKSRLLSDRFSAERPKGSFSTLEIQRTEQGDSAMYLCASSLDPRGGYTFGSGTRLTVV.

The J gene is TRBJ2-5, the V gene TRBV5-6; tentative D call: TRBD1 (7 bases). The ends were cut back, 3 bases at V and 1 base at J, with 10 bases in the middle. Germline CDR1 is SGHDT and CDR2 is YYEEEE. CDR3 length equals 14 residues. CDR3 protein: CASSWRDSQETQYF. As DNA, the CDR3 is TGTGCCAGCAGCTGGAGGGACAGCCAAGAGACCCAGTACTTC.

This clone is a singleton in its sample. V and J are TRBV5-1 and TRBJ2-3; TRBD2 might be the D (6 bases). CDR1 and CDR2 (germline): SGHRS, YFSETQ. CDR3 length equals 16 residues. Trimming shortened V by 7 bases and J by 2 bases, and 20 bases separated the two germline ends. The CDR3 loop reads CASSSGGFGHTDTQYF. CDR3 sequence (DNA): TGCGCCAGCTCCAGTGGGGGGTTCGGGCACACAGATACGCAGTATTTT. The entire variable domain, with the rest obtained from reference TRBV5-1 and TRBJ2-3, is as follows: KAGVTQTPRYLIKTRGQQVTLSCSPISGHRSVSWYQQTPGQGLQFLFEYFSETQRNKGNFPGRFSGRQFSNSRSEMNVSTLELGDSALYLCASSSGGFGHTDTQYFGPGTRLTVL.

V is TRBV7-9 and J is TRBJ2-3, with D tentatively TRBD1 (5 bases). The CDR3 covers 12 residues. The V gene's germline CDR1 is SEHNR and CDR2 FQNEAQ (reference sequence). V shed 7 bases and J shed 6 bases, with 11 bases lying between them. In DNA, the CDR3 is TGTGCCAGCACGACCAGACAGGATACGCAGTATTTT. It encodes CASTTRQDTQYF.

This chain connects TRBV15 to TRBJ1-1; D is uncertain. Trimming cost V 3 bases and J 2 bases, with 7 bases left between them. This CDR3 is built from 13 residues. Germline CDR1 and CDR2: LNHNV and YYDKDF (reference sequence). The CDR3: CATSSLSNTEAFF. The CDR3 region has the DNA TGTGCCACCAGCAGCCTTTCCAACACTGAAGCTTTCTTT.

The sample holds a few counts of this clone. The V call is TRBV18, the J call TRBJ2-1, with D unclear. The CDR3 consists of 11 residues. Looked up from germline, CDR1 is KGHSH and CDR2 is LQKENI. V was pared by 3 bases and J by 7 bases, with 4 bases between. CDR3 sequence reads: CASSPRNEQFF. CDR3 nucleotides: TGTGCCAGCTCACCGCGAAATGAGCAGTTCTTC.

The chain is built from TRBV10-3 and TRBJ1-4; tentative D call: TRBD1 (5 bases). V lost 4 bases, J lost 4 bases, and 7 bases lay in between. CDR1 and CDR2 from the germline V gene are ENHRY and SYGVKD. This CDR3 region has 13 residues. Written as DNA, the CDR3 is TGTGCCATCAGTGGGGGCGATAATGAAAAACTGTTTTTT. Its protein is CAISGGDNEKLFF.

The chain links TRBV23-1 to TRBJ2-6; D may be TRBD2 (6 bases). TRBV23-1 is treated as an ORF (open reading frame) with a function not yet certain. The V end lost 6 bases, the J end lost 4 bases, and 10 bases lay between the germline ends. The CDR3 totals 14 residues. CDR3 loop: CASRWEAGANVLTF. The CDR3 DNA reads as TGCGCCAGCAGGTGGGAGGCGGGGGCCAACGTCCTGACTTTC.